This TCR beta chain was sequenced for a study of cytomegalovirus exposure and HLA in healthy donors. The length of the CDR3 is 15 residues. The V end was cut by 3 bases, the J end by 0 bases, with 9 bases between. Germline V gene lookup returns CDR1 KGHSH and CDR2 LQKENI. Overall study results and limits: The study labeled fewer than 200 TCR beta chains cytomegalovirus-associated. Subsequent analysis showed first-cohort TCR clusters tending to co-occur in more than 95 validation repertoires. Reports described diagnosis of cytomegalovirus status by the classifier as highly specific and sensitive. Confirmation in vitro established that a few CMV-associated chains were specific for CMV antigens.

This table comes from immunoSEQ multiplex PCR, and its TCRdb copy is limited to in-frame clones, with some not included. Counted here are 150,000 or so clones, more than 70% occurring once; the ten biggest clones make up approximately 2%. Worth noting for this clone: The antigen is unknown.

The sample was PBMCs. The genes are TRBV18 and TRBJ1-5, with D maybe TRBD1 (6 bases). This receptor was obtained from a human donor in good health. In DNA, the CDR3 is TGTGCCAGCTCACCCCAGGGGAGTAGCAATCAGCCCCAGCATTTT. This gives the protein CASSPQGSSNQPQHF.